A single sample gave rise to the 31 T cell receptor beta chains below, sequenced in a study of shared clonotypes between healthy human individuals. Only in-frame clones appear in the TCRdb table, and some are missing; sequencing was by immunoSEQ multiplex PCR. The table lists roughly 700,000 clones, approximately 74% of them singletons. Sequencing input: memory CD4+ T cells sorted from blood. Subset specified: CD45RA-negative fraction. The receptors derive from a woman aged 25-40 years in good health.

V and J are TRBV30 and TRBJ2-1; the D gene is possibly TRBD2 (5 bases). The CDR3 extends over 14 amino acids. Germline V gives CDR1 GTSNPN, CDR2 SVGIG (reference sequence). Trimming took off 1 base at V and 4 bases at J, with 11 bases between the two ends. The CDR3 region is CAWSAWEPYNEQFF. The CDR3 nucleotides read TGTGCCTGGAGTGCCTGGGAGCCGTACAATGAGCAGTTCTTC. The full variable domain, rest sourced from reference TRBV30 and TRBJ2-1, is SQTIHQWPATLVQPVGSPLSLECTVEGTSNPNLYWYRQAAGRGLQLLFYSVGIGQISSEVPQNLSASRPQDRQFILSSKKLLLSDSGFYLCAWSAWEPYNEQFFGPGTRLTVL.

This chain joins TRBV27 and TRBJ2-1, with a possible D match to TRBD1 (6 bases). CDR1 and CDR2 (germline): MNHEY, SMNVEV (reference sequence). The CDR3 length is 15 residues. Between the trimmed V and J ends, which lost 3 bases and 0 bases, there was a span of 9 bases. CDR3 loop: CASSFDRSSYNEQFF. CDR3 nucleotide sequence: TGTGCCAGCAGTTTCGACAGGAGCTCCTACAATGAGCAGTTCTTC.

The chain links TRBV2 to TRBJ1-3; 7 bases agree with TRBD1. With 5 bases clipped from V and 1 base from J, the junction kept 5 bases outside the gene matches. The V gene's germline CDR1 is SNHLY and CDR2 FYNNEI. The CDR3 is made up of 15 amino acids. The CDR3 here is CASSLDRRSGNTIYF. The CDR3 coding sequence is TGTGCCAGCAGTCTGGACAGGAGATCTGGAAACACCATATATTTT.

The chain joins TRBV15 to TRBJ2-1, with 14 bases aligning to TRBD2. The CDR3 totals 18 residues. V lost 3 bases, J lost 5 bases, and 9 bases stayed unmatched. Germline V gene data show CDR1 as LNHNV and CDR2 as YYDKDF (reference sequence). CDR3 amino acids: CATSRGPPGLAGDNEQFF. In DNA form, the CDR3 reads TGTGCCACCAGCAGGGGGCCTCCGGGACTAGCGGGAGACAATGAGCAGTTCTTC.

The chain employs TRBV19 and TRBJ1-5; D remains ambiguous. Trimming removed 1 base at V and 4 bases at J, with 14 bases between. Germline V CDR1 and CDR2: LNHDA, SQIVND (reference sequence). The CDR3 extends over 16 amino acids. The CDR3 DNA follows: TGTGCCAGTAGTATAGCGGGCAGAACGGGGAATCAGCCCCAGCATTTT. Amino acids: CASSIAGRTGNQPQHF.

This clone came up a few times. This sequence joins TRBV29-1 and TRBJ1-2; 9 nucleotides line up with TRBD1. The V gene end was trimmed by 8 bases and the J gene end by 8 bases; junction bases not matched to a gene: 9. Germline assignment: CDR1 SQVTM and CDR2 ANQGSEA. The CDR3 covers 12 residues. CDR3 sequence reads: CSLNTGGAGYTF. Here the CDR3 DNA reads TGCAGCCTAAATACAGGGGGCGCAGGCTACACCTTC. Looking up the rest from reference TRBV29-1 and TRBJ1-2 gives the full variable domain: SAVISQKPSRDICQRGTSLTIQCQVDSQVTMMFWYRQQPGQSLTLIATANQGSEATYESGFVIDKFPISRPNLTFSTLTVSNMSPEDSSIYLCSLNTGGAGYTFGSGTRLTVV.

This sequence joins TRBV28 and TRBJ2-1; D not certain. The germline V gene encodes CDR1 MDHEN and CDR2 SYDVKM. The ends were cut back, 2 bases at V and 10 bases at J, with 15 bases in the middle. The CDR3 sequence is 14 residues long. CDR3 residues: CASSLLDLSREQFF. The CDR3 nucleotides are TGTGCCAGCAGTTTACTTGACCTGAGCCGGGAGCAGTTCTTC. The complete variable domain, with remaining parts taken from reference TRBV28 and TRBJ2-1, reads DVKVTQSSRYLVKRTGEKVFLECVQDMDHENMFWYRQDPGLGLRLIYFSYDVKMKEKGDIPEGYSVSREKKERFSLILESASTNQTSMYLCASSLLDLSREQFFGPGTRLTVL.

V is TRBV13 and J is TRBJ2-1; D ambiguous. The germline gives CDR1 PRHDT, CDR2 FYEKMQ (reference sequence). This CDR3 has 11 amino acids. V lost 0 bases and J lost 9, with 3 bases in between. The CDR3 protein is CASSLGREQFF. The CDR3, as DNA: TGTGCCAGCAGCTTAGGCCGTGAGCAGTTCTTC.

The chain is built from TRBV5-5 and TRBJ2-7; unclear D gene. Germline CDR1 and CDR2: SGHKS and YYEKEE (reference sequence). V shed 4 bases and J shed 0 bases, with 8 bases lying between them. This CDR3 spans 13 amino acids. CDR3: CASSRSHSYEQYF. The CDR3 nucleotides are TGTGCCAGCAGCCGCAGCCACTCCTACGAGCAGTACTTC.

The chain combines TRBV7-2 with TRBJ2-6, with D hard to call. The CDR3 contains 15 residues. Deletions cut 2 bases from V and 0 bases from J, with 5 bases between. Germline V gives CDR1 SGHTA, CDR2 FQGNSA. The CDR3, as DNA: TGTGCCAGCAGCTTATCAGGCTCTGGGGCCAACGTCCTGACTTTC. Translating it yields CASSLSGSGANVLTF.

The chain links TRBV7-3 to TRBJ2-2; 7 nucleotides agree with TRBD1. The CDR3 is 15 amino acids. Germline V gene lookup returns CDR1 SGHTA and CDR2 FQGTGA. The trim removed 6 bases at V and 0 bases at J, leaving 4 bases unmatched. The CDR3 protein is CASRRDSSNTGELFF. The CDR3 region has the DNA TGTGCCAGCAGGAGGGACAGCTCGAACACCGGGGAGCTGTTTTTT.

A note on this clone: This may stem from a read error, because a much larger clone lies one nucleotide away. The chain joins TRBV11-2 to TRBJ2-5; D gene ambiguous. The CDR3 consists of 12 residues. V lost 5 bases and J lost 0, with 4 bases in between. Germline CDR1 and CDR2: SGHAT and FQNNGV. The CDR3 sequence is CASSPYQETQYF. CDR3 coding DNA: TGTGCCAGCAGCCCGTACCAAGAGACCCAGTACTTC.

This chain connects TRBV5-1 to TRBJ2-5, with no clear D. Trimming removed 4 bases from V and 1 base from J, with 11 bases in between. Germline values: CDR1 SGHRS, CDR2 YFSETQ. This CDR3 has 14 amino acids. The CDR3 DNA sequence: TGCGCCAGCAGCCGGCAGGTACTCCAAGAGACCCAGTACTTC. Translated, it gives CASSRQVLQETQYF. The full variable domain, rest sourced from reference TRBV5-1 and TRBJ2-5, is KAGVTQTPRYLIKTRGQQVTLSCSPISGHRSVSWYQQTPGQGLQFLFEYFSETQRNKGNFPGRFSGRQFSNSRSEMNVSTLELGDSALYLCASSRQVLQETQYFGPGTRLLVL.

In this sample, this clone turned up a few times. The V call is TRBV5-1, the J call TRBJ2-1; no reliable D call. The V end was cut by 4 bases, the J end by 6 bases, with 11 bases between. CDR1 and CDR2 from the germline V gene are SGHRS and YFSETQ. This CDR3 comprises 13 residues. In nucleotides, the CDR3 is TGCGCCAGCAGCCTACAAGACGGCAATGAGCAGTTCTTC. This translates into CASSLQDGNEQFF.

This clone is a singleton in its sample. The DNA of the CDR3 is TGTGCCAGCAGCCCAACTTCGGGGGGTAAACAGCCCCAGCATTTT. Translation gives CASSPTSGGKQPQHF. The chain employs TRBV7-9 and TRBJ1-5; weak D call: TRBD1 (5 bases). The germline CDR1 and CDR2 sequences are SEHNR and FQNEAQ (reference sequence). The CDR3 totals 15 residues. The V gene lost 5 bases and the J gene lost 7 bases, with 18 bases spanning the gap.

The V gene is TRBV6-6, the J gene TRBJ2-3; 7 positions match TRBD2. The germline V gene has CDR1 MNHNY and CDR2 SVGAGI (reference sequence). CDR3 length: 12 amino acids. J gave up 6 bases and V 4 bases, and 1 base lay outside the gene matches. CDR3 region: CASSSTSDTQYF. The DNA for the CDR3 is TGTGCCAGCAGTTCGACTAGCGATACGCAGTATTTT.

This clone was seen a few times. The same CDR3 can be traced to other DNA sequences in this sample. The rearrangement links TRBV25-1 to TRBJ1-2, with 7 bases identical to TRBD1. V lost 4 bases to trimming and J lost 5 bases; unmatched junction nucleotides: 4. The CDR3 loop spans 13 amino acids. CDR1 is MGHDK, CDR2 SYGVNS, per germline. Here the CDR3 reads CASSVAGGYGYTF. The CDR3 nucleotides are TGTGCCAGCAGTGTAGCAGGGGGTTATGGCTACACCTTC.

Note on this clone: The sample carries other DNA sequences with the same CDR3. This rearrangement joins TRBV5-4 to TRBJ2-1; D assignment may be TRBD1 or TRBD2 (5 bases each). The CDR3 has 15 residues. Germline-derived CDR1 and CDR2 are SGHNT and YYREEE (reference sequence). V lost 3 bases and J lost 0, with 10 bases in between. The CDR3 region has the DNA TGTGCCAGCAGCTCCGGGACGAGCTCCTACAATGAGCAGTTCTTC. Its translation is CASSSGTSSYNEQFF. The full variable domain, completed using reference TRBV5-4 and TRBJ2-1, is ETGVTQSPTHLIKTRGQQVTLRCSSQSGHNTVSWYQQALGQGPQFIFQYYREEENGRGNFPPRFSGLQFPNYSSELNVNALELDDSALYLCASSSGTSSYNEQFFGPGTRLTVL.

Only one count was recorded for this clone. This chain links TRBV4-1 with TRBJ2-7; TRBD1 matches at 9 bases. V was pared by 1 base and J by 2 bases, with 12 bases of the junction left unmatched. This CDR3 has 18 residues. Germline loops: CDR1 MGHRA, CDR2 YSYEKL. As DNA, the CDR3 is TGCGCCAGCAGCCAAGCTTTTCGACCGGGACAGGGAACCTACGAGCAGTACTTC. Amino acids: CASSQAFRPGQGTYEQYF.

The CDR3 sequence: CASSFAPRTGWSGELFF. CDR3 DNA sequence: TGTGCCAGCAGCTTTGCCCCCAGGACAGGGTGGTCCGGGGAGCTGTTTTTT. V is TRBV7-3 and J is TRBJ2-2; 8 positions match TRBD1. CDR1 is SGHTA, CDR2 FQGTGA, per germline. With V trimmed by 3 bases and J by 6 bases, 12 bases remained unmatched. The CDR3 is 17 residues long.

This rearrangement joins TRBV27 to TRBJ2-6; D is undetermined. The CDR3 covers 14 residues. CDR1 is MNHEY and CDR2 is SMNVEV in the germline V gene (reference sequence). Trimming removed 8 bases at V and 0 bases at J, with 8 bases between. CDR3 DNA sequence: TGTGCCAGCGGAAAATCCTCTGGGGCCAACGTCCTGACTTTC. Translated: CASGKSSGANVLTF.

The V and J genes are TRBV28 and TRBJ2-3; 13 bases are a match to TRBD2. J gave up 2 bases and V 8 bases, and 1 base lay outside the gene matches. Germline CDR1 MDHEN, CDR2 SYDVKM. There are 14 residues in the CDR3. The CDR3 loop is CASGTSGTTDTQYF. CDR3 in DNA: TGTGCCAGCGGGACTAGCGGGACCACAGATACGCAGTATTTT.

DNA for the CDR3: TGCGCCAGCAGCCGGGGAGGACAGGGACTCTTCAATGAGCAGTTCTTC. Residues: CASSRGGQGLFNEQFF. The V and J genes are TRBV4-1 and TRBJ2-1; 8 bases fit TRBD1. V gave up 4 bases and J gave up 6 bases; unmatched junction bases: 11. Looked up from germline, CDR1 is MGHRA and CDR2 is YSYEKL. The CDR3 extends over 16 amino acids.

This clone turned up a few times. The same CDR3 also results from other DNA sequences found in this sample. This chain uses TRBV5-1 with TRBJ1-1; the D is unclear. Germline V lookup: CDR1 SGHRS, CDR2 YFSETQ. V was cut by 0 bases and J by 0 bases, with 3 bases left in between. The CDR3 has 13 residues. Here the CDR3 DNA reads TGCGCCAGCAGCTTGGAAATGAACACTGAAGCTTTCTTT. This encodes CASSLEMNTEAFF.

This clone appeared once. Here the CDR3 DNA reads TGTGCCAGCTCGCGGAGGATGGGGGAAAAACTGTTTTTT. This encodes CASSRRMGEKLFF. The genes are TRBV13 and TRBJ1-4, with no clear D. Germline CDR1 reads PRHDT; CDR2 reads FYEKMQ (reference sequence). The CDR3 runs 13 residues. The ends were cut back, 8 bases at V and 8 bases at J, with 15 bases in the middle.

In its sample, this clone was seen once. A clone one base away is much larger, so this may be a read error. Other DNA sequences in this specimen translate into the identical CDR3. V gene TRBV2 combines with J gene TRBJ2-5; no reliable D call. This CDR3 comprises 10 residues. V lost 5 bases, J lost 2 bases, and 0 bases lay in between. Germline V gives CDR1 SNHLY, CDR2 FYNNEI. This CDR3 is CASSQETQYF. The CDR3 DNA reads TGTGCCAGCAGTCAAGAGACCCAGTACTTC.

This clone was observed a few times. The rearrangement links TRBV19 to TRBJ2-6; D is uncertain. CDR3 length: 19 residues. V gave up 5 bases and J gave up 1 base, with 21 bases separating them. Germline-derived CDR1 and CDR2 are LNHDA and SQIVND (reference sequence). In nucleotides, the CDR3 is TGTGCCAGTAGTCCCCTGGGAAGGCTGGCTAGGTCTGGGGCCAACGTCCTGACTTTC. Translated: CASSPLGRLARSGANVLTF.

This clone was counted only a few times. This chain connects TRBV6-1 to TRBJ2-7, with 7 bases lining up with TRBD2. The CDR3 spans 15 residues. The germline V gene encodes CDR1 MNHNS and CDR2 SASEGT. Germline trimming cut 3 bases from V and 2 bases from J; bases unmatched to any gene: 7. For the CDR3, the DNA is TGTGCCAGCAGTGAGGGAGGGCCAGGCGCCTACGAGCAGTACTTC. Its translation: CASSEGGPGAYEQYF.

The rearrangement joins TRBV28 to TRBJ2-5; 7 positions agree with TRBD2. The better agreement between TRBJ2-7 and the DNA end casts doubt on the J call. The CDR3 is 15 amino acids. Per the germline V gene, CDR1 is MDHEN and CDR2 is SYDVKM. CDR3 DNA: TGTGCCAGCAGCCTCTCGTCCAGCGGGAACTACGAGCAGTACTTC. This gives the protein CASSLSSSGNYEQYF.

This chain links TRBV19 with TRBJ2-7, with 7 positions matching TRBD1. CDR1 LNHDA and CDR2 SQIVND come from the germline V gene (reference sequence). The CDR3 totals 15 residues. Trimming removed 0 bases from V and 0 bases from J; junction bases left unmatched: 2. CDR3 protein: CASSIETGSSYEQYF. The CDR3 DNA reads TGTGCCAGTAGTATAGAGACAGGGAGCTCCTACGAGCAGTACTTC.

This chain uses TRBV6-6 with TRBJ2-7, with 13 nucleotides matching TRBD2. Germline CDR1 is MNHNY and CDR2 is SVGAGI (reference sequence). The length of the CDR3 is 16 residues. V trimming: 6 bases; J trimming: 5 bases; junction bases outside the gene matches: 10. CDR3 sequence (DNA): TGTGCCAGCAGCTCACCGGGACTAGCGGGATCCCACGAGCAGTACTTC. Its translation is CASSSPGLAGSHEQYF.